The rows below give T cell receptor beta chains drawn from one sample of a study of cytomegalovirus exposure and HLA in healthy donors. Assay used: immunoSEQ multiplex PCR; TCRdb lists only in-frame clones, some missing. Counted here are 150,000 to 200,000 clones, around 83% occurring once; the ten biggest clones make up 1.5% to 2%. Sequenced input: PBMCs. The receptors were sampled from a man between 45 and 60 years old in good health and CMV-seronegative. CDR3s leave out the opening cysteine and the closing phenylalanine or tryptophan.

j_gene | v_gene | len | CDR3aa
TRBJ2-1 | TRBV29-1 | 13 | SVDRQGLPYNEQF
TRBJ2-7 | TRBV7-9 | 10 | SSLGRIGEQY
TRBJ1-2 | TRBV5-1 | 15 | ASSLGTGGGVDYGYT
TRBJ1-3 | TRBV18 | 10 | ASSPQGDTIY
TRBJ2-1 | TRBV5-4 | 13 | ASSLSSGGNNEQF
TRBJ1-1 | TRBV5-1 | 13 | ASSAVIRGNTEAF
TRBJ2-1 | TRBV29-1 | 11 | SVEGARNTYPF
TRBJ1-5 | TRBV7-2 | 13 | ASSSGTGRNQPQH
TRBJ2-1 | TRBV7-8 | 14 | ASSSGRLGNYNEQF
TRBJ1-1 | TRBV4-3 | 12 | ASSQKITNTEAF
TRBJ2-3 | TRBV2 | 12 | ASSEGEGTDTQY
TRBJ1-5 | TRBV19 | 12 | ASSMDRGFGPQH
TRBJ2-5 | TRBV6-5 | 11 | ASSYRRSETQY
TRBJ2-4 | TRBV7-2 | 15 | ASSLLAGRLAKNIQY
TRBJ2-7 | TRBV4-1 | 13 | ASSQGRGTSYEQY
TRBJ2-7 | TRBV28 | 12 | ASSLRSRGREQY
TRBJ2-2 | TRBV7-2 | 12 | ASSFFRGRGELF
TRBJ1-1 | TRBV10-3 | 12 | AISGHGEGTEAF
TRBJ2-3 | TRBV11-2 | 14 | ASSSAGGARGDTQY
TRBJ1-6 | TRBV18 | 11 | ASSQDFLSPLH
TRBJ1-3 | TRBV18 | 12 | ASSPQGVGNTIY
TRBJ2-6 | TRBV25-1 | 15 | ASSEAGGGSGANVLT
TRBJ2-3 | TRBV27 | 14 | ASSTAGRGYTDTQY
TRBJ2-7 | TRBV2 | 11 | ASFQDSSYEQY
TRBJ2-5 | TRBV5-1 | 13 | ASSLEGLVSETQY
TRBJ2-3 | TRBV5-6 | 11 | ASSYQGTDTQY
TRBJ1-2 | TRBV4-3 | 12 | ASSQDSRNYGYT
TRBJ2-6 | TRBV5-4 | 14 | ASSRNRGLGANVLT
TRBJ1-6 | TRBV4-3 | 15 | ASSQGVRDRFLSPLH
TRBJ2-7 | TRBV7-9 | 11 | ASSPGPGWEQY
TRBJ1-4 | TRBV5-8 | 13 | ASSERTGGIEKLF
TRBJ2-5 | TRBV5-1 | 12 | ASSSQGAQETQY
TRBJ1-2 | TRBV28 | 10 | AILQRGYGYT
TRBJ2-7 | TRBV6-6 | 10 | ASSAGGTGQY
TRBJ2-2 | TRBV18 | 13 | ASSRTSGTTGELF
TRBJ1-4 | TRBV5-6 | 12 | ASSYGNWNEKLF
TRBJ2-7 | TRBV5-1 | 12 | ASSPGQEFYEQY
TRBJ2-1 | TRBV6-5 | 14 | ASSYSGSGQTREQF
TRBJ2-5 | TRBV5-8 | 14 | ASSLYRGPTGETQY
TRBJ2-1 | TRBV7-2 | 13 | ASSLSGGTSREQF
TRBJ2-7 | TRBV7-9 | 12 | ASSPWTAPYEQY
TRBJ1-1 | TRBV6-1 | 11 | ASSEVRRTEAF
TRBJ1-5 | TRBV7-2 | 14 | ASSLGRRRGNQPQH
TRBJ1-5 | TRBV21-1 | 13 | ASSSGQGPNQPQH
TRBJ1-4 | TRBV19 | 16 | ASSIAARQGASNEKLF
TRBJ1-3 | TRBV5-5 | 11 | ASSSWTGNTIY
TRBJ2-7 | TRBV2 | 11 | ASREETVGQQY
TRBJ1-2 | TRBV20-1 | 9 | SAGNRYGYT
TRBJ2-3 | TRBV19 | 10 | ATVGGADTQY
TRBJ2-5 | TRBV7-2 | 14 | ASSFGTSGRGETQY
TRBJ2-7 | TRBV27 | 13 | ASRWAQTGGHEQY
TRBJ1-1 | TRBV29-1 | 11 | SVVQQLNTEAF